This T cell receptor beta chain was obtained from a study of blood T cells in healthy people across ages. This clonotype was observed a few times. A second 7 to 11 cycle PCR used barcoded and J-beta primers. TCRdb fed the 5' RACE reads into MiXCR, producing one record per CDR3 protein. This sample has some 760,000 distinct CDR3 sequences, with around 25% found just once. These data were also reused for a study on T cells of mothers and their children. That report notes: At a sensitivity of roughly 90 clones per million clonotypes, no persistent microchimeric T cell clones appeared.

The source material was blood. The source is a boy aged 5-17 years in good health.

The CDR3 region has the DNA TGTGCCAGCAGCGTAGAAGGGGCCGGCGGCTATGGCTACACCTTC. Its translation is CASSVEGAGGYGYTF. The chain recombines TRBV9 with TRBJ1-2, with D possibly matching TRBD1 (5 bases). The germline V gene has CDR1 SGDLS and CDR2 YYNGEE. Trimming pared 0 bases from V and 4 bases from J, leaving 13 bases between. The CDR3 spans 15 residues. The entire variable domain, with the rest obtained from reference TRBV9 and TRBJ1-2, is as follows: DSGVTQTPKHLITATGQRVTLRCSPRSGDLSVYWYQQSLDQGLQFLIQYYNGEERAKGNILERFSAQQFPDLHSELNLSSLELGDSALYFCASSVEGAGGYGYTFGSGTRLTVV.